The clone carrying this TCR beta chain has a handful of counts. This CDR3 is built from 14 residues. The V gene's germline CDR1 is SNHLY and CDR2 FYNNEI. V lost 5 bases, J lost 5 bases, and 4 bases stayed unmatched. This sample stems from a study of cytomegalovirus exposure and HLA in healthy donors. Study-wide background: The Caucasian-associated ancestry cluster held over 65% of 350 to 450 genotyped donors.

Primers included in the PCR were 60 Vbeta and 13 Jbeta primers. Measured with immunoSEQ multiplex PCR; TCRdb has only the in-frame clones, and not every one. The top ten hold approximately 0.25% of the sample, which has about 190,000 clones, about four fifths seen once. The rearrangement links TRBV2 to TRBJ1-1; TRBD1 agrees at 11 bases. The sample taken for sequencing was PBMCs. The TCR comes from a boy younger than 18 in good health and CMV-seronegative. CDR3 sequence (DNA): TGTGCCAGCAGTCGGGACAGGGGGGGAACTGAAGCTTTCTTT. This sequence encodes CASSRDRGGTEAFF.